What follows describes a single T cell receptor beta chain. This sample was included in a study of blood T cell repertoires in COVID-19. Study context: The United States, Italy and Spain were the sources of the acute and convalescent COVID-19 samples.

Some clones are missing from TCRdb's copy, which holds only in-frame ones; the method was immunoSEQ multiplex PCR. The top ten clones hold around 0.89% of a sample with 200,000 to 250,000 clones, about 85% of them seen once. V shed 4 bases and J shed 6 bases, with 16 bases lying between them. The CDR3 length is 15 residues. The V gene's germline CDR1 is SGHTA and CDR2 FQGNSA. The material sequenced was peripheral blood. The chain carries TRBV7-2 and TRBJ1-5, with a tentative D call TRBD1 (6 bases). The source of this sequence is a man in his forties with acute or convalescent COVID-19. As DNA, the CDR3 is TGTGCCAGCAGCTGGGCGACAGGCTTGGGTCAGCCCCAGCATTTT. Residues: CASSWATGLGQPQHF. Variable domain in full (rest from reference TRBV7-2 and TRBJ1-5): GAGVSQSPSNKVTEKGKDVELRCDPISGHTALYWYRQSLGQGLEFLIYFQGNSAPDKSGLPSDRFSAERTGGSVSTLTIQRTQQEDSAVYLCASSWATGLGQPQHFGDGTRLSIL.